Reported below is one T cell receptor beta chain. The data were taken from a study of blood T cell repertoires in COVID-19. Assay: immunoSEQ multiplex PCR; the TCRdb copy retains only in-frame clones and omits some. The repertoire holds 140,000 to 150,000 clones, around nine tenths seen once, with approximately 1.2% in the top ten. The CDR3 loop spans 15 amino acids. J was trimmed by 8 bases and V by 5 bases; bases with no gene match: 7. The V gene's germline CDR1 is SEHNR and CDR2 FQNEAQ (reference sequence). Sequencing used PBMCs or T cells enriched from blood (not recorded which). This TCR derives from a woman aged 25 to 45 with acute COVID-19. The chain combines TRBV7-9 with TRBJ1-6, with 9 positions matching TRBD1. The CDR3 region is CASSVTGTGHSPLHF. The CDR3 coding sequence is TGTGCCAGCAGCGTAACCGGGACAGGGCATTCACCCCTCCACTTT.